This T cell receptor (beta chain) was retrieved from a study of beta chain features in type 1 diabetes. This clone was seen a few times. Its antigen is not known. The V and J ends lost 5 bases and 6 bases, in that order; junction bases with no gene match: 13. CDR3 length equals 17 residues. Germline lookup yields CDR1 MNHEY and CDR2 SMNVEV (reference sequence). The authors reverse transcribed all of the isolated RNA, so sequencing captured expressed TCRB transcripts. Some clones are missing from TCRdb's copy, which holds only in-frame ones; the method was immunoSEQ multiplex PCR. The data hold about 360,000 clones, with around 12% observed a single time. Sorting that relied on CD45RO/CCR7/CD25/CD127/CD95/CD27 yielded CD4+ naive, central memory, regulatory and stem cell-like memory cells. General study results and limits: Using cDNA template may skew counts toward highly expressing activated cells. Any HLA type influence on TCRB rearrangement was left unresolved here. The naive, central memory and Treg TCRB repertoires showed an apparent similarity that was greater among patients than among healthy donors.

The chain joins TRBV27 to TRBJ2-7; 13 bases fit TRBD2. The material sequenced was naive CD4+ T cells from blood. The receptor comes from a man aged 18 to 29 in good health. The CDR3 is CASSLLLLAGGPSEQYF. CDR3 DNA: TGTGCCAGCAGTCTCCTACTACTAGCGGGAGGGCCGTCCGAGCAGTACTTC.